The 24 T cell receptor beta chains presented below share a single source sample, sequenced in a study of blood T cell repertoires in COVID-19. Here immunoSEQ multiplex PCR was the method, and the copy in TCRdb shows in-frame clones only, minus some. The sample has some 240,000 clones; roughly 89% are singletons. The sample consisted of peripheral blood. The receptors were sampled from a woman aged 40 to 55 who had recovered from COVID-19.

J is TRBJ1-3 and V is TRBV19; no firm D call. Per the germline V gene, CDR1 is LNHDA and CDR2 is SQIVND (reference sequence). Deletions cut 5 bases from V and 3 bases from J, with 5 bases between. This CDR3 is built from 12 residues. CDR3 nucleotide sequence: TGTGCCAGTAGTTCCCGTGGAAACACCATATATTTT. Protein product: CASSSRGNTIYF.

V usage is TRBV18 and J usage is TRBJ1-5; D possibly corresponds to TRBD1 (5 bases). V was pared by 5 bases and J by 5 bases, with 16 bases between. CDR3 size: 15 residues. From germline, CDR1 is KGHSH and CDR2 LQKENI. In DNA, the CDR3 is TGTGCCAGCTCATCAGACGGGGGTAGGTATCAGCCCCAGCATTTT. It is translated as CASSSDGGRYQPQHF.

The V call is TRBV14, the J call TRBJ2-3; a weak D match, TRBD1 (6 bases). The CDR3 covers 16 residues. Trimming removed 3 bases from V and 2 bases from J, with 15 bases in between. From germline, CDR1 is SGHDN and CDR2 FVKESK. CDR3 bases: TGTGCCAGCAGCCAGGGCTGGGACATCATCACAGATACGCAGTATTTT. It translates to CASSQGWDIITDTQYF.

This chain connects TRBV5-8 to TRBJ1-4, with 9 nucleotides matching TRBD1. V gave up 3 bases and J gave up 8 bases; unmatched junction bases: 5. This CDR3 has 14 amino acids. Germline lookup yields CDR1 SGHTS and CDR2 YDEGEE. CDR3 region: CASSWTGVKEKLFF. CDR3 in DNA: TGTGCCAGCAGCTGGACAGGGGTCAAAGAAAAACTGTTTTTT.

The CDR3 sequence: CASSYSGISTDTQYF. The CDR3 nucleotides read TGTGCCAGCAGTTACTCCGGGATCAGCACAGATACGCAGTATTTT. The genes are TRBV6-5 and TRBJ2-3, with D possibly TRBD2 on 5 matching bases. The CDR3 consists of 15 residues. V was trimmed by 0 bases and J by 0 bases, leaving 7 bases between them. Germline CDR1 MNHEY, CDR2 SVGAGI.

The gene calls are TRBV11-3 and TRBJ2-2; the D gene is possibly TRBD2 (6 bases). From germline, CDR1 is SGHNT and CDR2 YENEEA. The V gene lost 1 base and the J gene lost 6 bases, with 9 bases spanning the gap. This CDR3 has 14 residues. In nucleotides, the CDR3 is TGTGCCAGCAGCTTAGCGGGAGCGGCCGGGGAGCTGTTTTTT. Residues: CASSLAGAAGELFF.

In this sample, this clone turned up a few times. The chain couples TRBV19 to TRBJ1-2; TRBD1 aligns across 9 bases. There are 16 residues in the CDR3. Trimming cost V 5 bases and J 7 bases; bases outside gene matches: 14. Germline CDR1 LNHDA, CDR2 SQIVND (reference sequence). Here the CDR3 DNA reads TGTGCCAGTAGTCACGGGCGGACAGGGGTCTTTGGTGGCTACACCTTC. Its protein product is CASSHGRTGVFGGYTF. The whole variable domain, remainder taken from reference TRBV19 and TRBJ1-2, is DGGITQSPKYLFRKEGQNVTLSCEQNLNHDAMYWYRQDPGQGLRLIYYSQIVNDFQKGDIAEGYSVSREKKESFPLTVTSAQKNPTAFYLCASSHGRTGVFGGYTFGSGTRLTVV.

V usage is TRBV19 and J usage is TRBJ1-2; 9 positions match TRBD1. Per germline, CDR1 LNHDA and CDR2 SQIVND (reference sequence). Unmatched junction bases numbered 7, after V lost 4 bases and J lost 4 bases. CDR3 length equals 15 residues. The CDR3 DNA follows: TGTGCCAGTAGTACCCGACAGGGGGGAATCTATGGCTACACCTTC. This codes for CASSTRQGGIYGYTF.

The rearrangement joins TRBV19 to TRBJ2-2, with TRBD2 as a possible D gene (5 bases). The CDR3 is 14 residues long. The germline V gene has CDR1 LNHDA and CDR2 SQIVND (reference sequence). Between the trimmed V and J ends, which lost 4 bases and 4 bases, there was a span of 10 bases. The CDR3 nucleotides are TGTGCCAGTAGTACCGGGATTGGCACCGGGGAGCTGTTTTTT. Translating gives CASSTGIGTGELFF.

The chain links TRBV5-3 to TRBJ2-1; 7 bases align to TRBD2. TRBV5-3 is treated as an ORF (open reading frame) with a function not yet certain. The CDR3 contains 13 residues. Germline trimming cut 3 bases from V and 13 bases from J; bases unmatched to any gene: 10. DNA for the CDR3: TGTGCCAGAAGCTCCAAGCGGGGAGGACCTCAGTTCTTC. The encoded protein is CARSSKRGGPQFF.

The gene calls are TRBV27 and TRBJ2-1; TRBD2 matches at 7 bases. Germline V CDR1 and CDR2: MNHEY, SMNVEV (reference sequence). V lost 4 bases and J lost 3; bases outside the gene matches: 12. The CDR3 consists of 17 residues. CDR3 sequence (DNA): TGTGCCAGCAGTTCCCTCCGAGGAGCGGGGAACTACAATGAGCAGTTCTTC. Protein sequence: CASSSLRGAGNYNEQFF.

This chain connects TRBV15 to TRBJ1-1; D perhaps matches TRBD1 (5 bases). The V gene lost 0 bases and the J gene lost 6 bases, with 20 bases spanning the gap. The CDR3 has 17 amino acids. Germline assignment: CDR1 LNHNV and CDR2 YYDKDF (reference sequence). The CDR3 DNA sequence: TGTGCCACCAGCAGAGATTGGGGGACTTTCGGCGGCGCTGAAGCTTTCTTT. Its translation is CATSRDWGTFGGAEAFF.

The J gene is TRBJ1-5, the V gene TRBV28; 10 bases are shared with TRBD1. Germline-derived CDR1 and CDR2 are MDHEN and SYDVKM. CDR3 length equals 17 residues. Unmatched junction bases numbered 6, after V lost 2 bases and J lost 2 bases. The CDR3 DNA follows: TGTGCCAGCAGTTTACGACAGGGGGCTCATGGCAATCAGCCCCAGCATTTT. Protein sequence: CASSLRQGAHGNQPQHF.

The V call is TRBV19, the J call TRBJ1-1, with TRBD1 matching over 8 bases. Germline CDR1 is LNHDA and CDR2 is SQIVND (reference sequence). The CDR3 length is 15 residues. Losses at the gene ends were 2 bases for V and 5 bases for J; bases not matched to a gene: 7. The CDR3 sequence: CASSIMQGAQTEAFF. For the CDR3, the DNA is TGTGCCAGTAGTATAATGCAGGGGGCGCAAACTGAAGCTTTCTTT.

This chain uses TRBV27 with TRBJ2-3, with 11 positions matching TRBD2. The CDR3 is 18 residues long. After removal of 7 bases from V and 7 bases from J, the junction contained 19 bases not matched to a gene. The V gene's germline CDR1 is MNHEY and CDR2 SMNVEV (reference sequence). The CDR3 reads CASTKGGAGLAVTHTQYF. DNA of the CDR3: TGTGCCAGCACCAAGGGGGGTGCGGGACTAGCGGTTACCCATACGCAGTATTTT.

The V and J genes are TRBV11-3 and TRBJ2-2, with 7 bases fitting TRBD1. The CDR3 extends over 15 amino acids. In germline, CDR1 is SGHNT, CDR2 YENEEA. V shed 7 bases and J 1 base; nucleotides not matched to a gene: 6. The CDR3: CASNPTGLNTGELFF. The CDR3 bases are TGTGCCAGCAACCCGACAGGGTTGAACACCGGGGAGCTGTTTTTT. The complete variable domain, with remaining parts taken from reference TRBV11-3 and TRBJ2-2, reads EAGVVQSPRYKIIEKKQPVAFWCNPISGHNTLYWYLQNLGQGPELLIRYENEEAVDDSQLPKDRFSAERLKGVDSTLKIQPAELGDSAVYLCASNPTGLNTGELFFGEGSRLTVL.

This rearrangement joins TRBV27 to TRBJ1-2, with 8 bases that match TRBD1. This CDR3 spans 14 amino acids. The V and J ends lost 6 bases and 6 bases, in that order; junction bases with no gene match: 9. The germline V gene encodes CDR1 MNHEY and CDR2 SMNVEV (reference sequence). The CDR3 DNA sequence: TGTGCCAGCAGCCGGGACAGGTGGACCGATGGCTACACCTTC. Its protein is CASSRDRWTDGYTF.

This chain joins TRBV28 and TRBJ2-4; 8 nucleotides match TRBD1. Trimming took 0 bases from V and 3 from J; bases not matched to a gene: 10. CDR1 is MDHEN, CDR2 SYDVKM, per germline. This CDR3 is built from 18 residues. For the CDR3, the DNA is TGTGCCAGCAGTTTATGGGACAGGGCAGTTTACGGCAAAAACATTCAGTACTTC. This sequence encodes CASSLWDRAVYGKNIQYF.

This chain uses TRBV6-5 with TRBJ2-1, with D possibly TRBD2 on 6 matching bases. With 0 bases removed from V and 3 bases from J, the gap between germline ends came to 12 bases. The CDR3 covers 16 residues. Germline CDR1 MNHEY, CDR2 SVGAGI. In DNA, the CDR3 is TGTGCCAGCAGTTACTCTCTAGCGATGAACTACAATGAGCAGTTCTTC. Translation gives CASSYSLAMNYNEQFF.

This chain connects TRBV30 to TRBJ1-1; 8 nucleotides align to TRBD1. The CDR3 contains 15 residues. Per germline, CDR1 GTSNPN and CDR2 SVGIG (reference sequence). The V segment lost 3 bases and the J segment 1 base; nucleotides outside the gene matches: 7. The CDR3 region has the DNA TGTGCCTGGAGGGCAGGGGGCGTAAGGAACACTGAAGCTTTCTTT. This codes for CAWRAGGVRNTEAFF.

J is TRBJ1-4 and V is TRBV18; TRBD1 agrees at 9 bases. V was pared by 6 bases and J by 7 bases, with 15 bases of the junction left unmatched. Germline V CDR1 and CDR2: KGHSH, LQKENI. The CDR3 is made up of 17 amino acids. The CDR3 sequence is CASSPSLWTGAGEKLFF. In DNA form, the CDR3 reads TGTGCCAGCTCCCCCAGCCTCTGGACAGGGGCCGGTGAAAAACTGTTTTTT.

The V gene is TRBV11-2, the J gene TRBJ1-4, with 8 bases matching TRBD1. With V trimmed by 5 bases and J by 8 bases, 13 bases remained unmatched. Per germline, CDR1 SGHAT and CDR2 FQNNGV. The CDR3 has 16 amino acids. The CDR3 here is CASSPFHGQGGEKLFF. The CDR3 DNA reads TGTGCCAGCAGCCCGTTCCACGGACAGGGCGGAGAAAAACTGTTTTTT. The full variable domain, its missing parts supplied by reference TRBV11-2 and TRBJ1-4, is EAGVAQSPRYKIIEKRQSVAFWCNPISGHATLYWYQQILGQGPKLLIQFQNNGVVDDSQLPKDRFSAERLKGVDSTLKIQPAKLEDSAVYLCASSPFHGQGGEKLFFGSGTQLSVL.

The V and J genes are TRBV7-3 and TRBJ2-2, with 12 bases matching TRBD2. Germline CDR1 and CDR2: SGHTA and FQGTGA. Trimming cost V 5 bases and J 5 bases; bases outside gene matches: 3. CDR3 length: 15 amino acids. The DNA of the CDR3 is TGTGCCAGCAGCCATGGGACTAGCGGGACCGGGGAGCTGTTTTTT. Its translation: CASSHGTSGTGELFF.

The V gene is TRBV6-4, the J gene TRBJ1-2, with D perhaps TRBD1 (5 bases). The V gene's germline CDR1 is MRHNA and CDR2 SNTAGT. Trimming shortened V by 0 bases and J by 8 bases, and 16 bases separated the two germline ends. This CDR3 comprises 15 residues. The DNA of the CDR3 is TGTGCCAGCAGTGACTCGAACCCGGACACGTGGGGCTACACCTTC. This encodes CASSDSNPDTWGYTF.